This T cell receptor beta chain was retrieved from a study of blood T cell repertoires in COVID-19. About the study: Whether acute or convalescent, the COVID-19 samples came from the United States, Italy and Spain.

This clone was picked up a small number of times. In the authors' workflow: Reference gene primer amplification gave estimated nucleated cell counts. TCRdb keeps only in-frame clones here, not all; method: immunoSEQ multiplex PCR. V, J and clone size are those of that table, while D and trimming were read from the DNA. The sample consists of about 50,000 clones, around 86% of them appearing once. Looked up from germline, CDR1 is MNHEY and CDR2 is SVGAGI. Trimming cost V 7 bases and J 1 base; bases outside gene matches: 7. This CDR3 spans 15 amino acids. The V call is TRBV6-5, the J call TRBJ1-1, with 9 bases lining up with TRBD1. The TCR originated in a woman aged 60 to 75 with acute or convalescent COVID-19. The sample consisted of peripheral blood. The CDR3 DNA sequence: TGTGCCAGCATTAAAGACAGGGGGGGGAACACTGAAGCTTTCTTT. It yields the protein CASIKDRGGNTEAFF.